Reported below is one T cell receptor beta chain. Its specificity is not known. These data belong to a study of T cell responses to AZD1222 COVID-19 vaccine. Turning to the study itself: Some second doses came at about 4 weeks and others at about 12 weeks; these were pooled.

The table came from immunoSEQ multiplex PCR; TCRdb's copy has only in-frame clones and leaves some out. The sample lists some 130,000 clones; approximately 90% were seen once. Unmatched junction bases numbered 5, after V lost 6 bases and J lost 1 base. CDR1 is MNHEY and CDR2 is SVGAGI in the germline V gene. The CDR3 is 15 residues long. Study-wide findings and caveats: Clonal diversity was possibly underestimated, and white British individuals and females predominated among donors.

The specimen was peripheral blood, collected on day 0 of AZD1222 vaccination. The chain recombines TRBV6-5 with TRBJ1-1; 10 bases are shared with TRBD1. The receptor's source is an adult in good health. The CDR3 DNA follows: TGTGCCAGCAGAATGGGACAGGGGCCGAACACTGAAGCTTTCTTT. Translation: CASRMGQGPNTEAFF.